Listed below are T cell receptor beta chains from one sample, sequenced in a study of cytomegalovirus exposure and HLA in healthy donors. Here immunoSEQ multiplex PCR was the method, and the copy in TCRdb shows in-frame clones only, minus some. The sample records under 200,000 clones, roughly 82% being singletons. Sample: PBMCs. The source of these receptors is a woman aged 50 to 65 in good health and CMV-seronegative. The CDR3 runs from the conserved cysteine through the conserved F or W. D genes are given only for firm matches. Clone size appears in some rows only: once, few, many, or a class for an expanded clone.

d_call | clone_size | j_call | v_call | cdr3_aa | cdr3_nt
. | . | TRBJ1-2 | TRBV27 | CASSPMGGNYGYTF | TGTGCCAGCAGTCCGATGGGGGGTAACTATGGCTACACCTTC
. | . | TRBJ2-5 | TRBV29-1 | CSVGTLETQYF | TGCAGCGTCGGGACTTTGGAGACCCAGTACTTC
TRBD2 | few | TRBJ2-1 | TRBV5-1 | CASSFGGGTYNEQFF | TGCGCCAGCAGCTTCGGCGGGGGGACCTACAATGAGCAGTTCTTC
. | . | TRBJ1-1 | TRBV10-3 | CAIRQGGGLNTEAFF | TGTGCCATCAGGCAAGGGGGGGGGTTGAACACTGAAGCTTTCTTT
. | . | TRBJ2-6 | TRBV7-3 | CASSLKTSGANGLTF | TGTGCCAGCAGCTTAAAGACCTCTGGGGCCAACGGCCTGACTTTC
. | once | TRBJ2-2 | TRBV30 | CAWTGANTGELFF | TGTGCCTGGACCGGAGCGAACACCGGGGAGCTGTTTTTT
TRBD1 | . | TRBJ2-7 | TRBV11-2 | CASSLGQGAYYEQYF | TGTGCCAGCAGCTTAGGACAGGGGGCATACTACGAGCAGTACTTC
. | few | TRBJ1-1 | TRBV9 | CASRVNRVVAFF | TGTGCCAGCAGAGTCAACAGGGTTGTAGCTTTCTTT
TRBD2 | . | TRBJ2-5 | TRBV5-8 | CASSYGGAWETQYF | TGTGCCAGCAGCTACGGGGGGGCTTGGGAGACCCAGTACTTC
. | . | TRBJ1-5 | TRBV6-1 | CASSGWYSGGPQHF | TGTGCCAGCAGTGGCTGGTACTCAGGTGGGCCCCAGCATTTT
TRBD2 | . | TRBJ2-1 | TRBV7-9 | CASSLLAGGNEQFF | TGTGCCAGCAGCTTACTAGCGGGGGGAAATGAGCAGTTCTTC
TRBD2 | . | TRBJ2-2 | TRBV5-8 | CASSRTSGGITGELFF | TGTGCCAGCAGCAGGACTAGCGGGGGGATCACCGGGGAGCTGTTTTTT
TRBD1 | . | TRBJ2-2 | TRBV11-3 | CASSGTGVTGELFF | TGTGCCAGCTCCGGGACAGGGGTGACCGGGGAGCTGTTTTTT
TRBD2 | . | TRBJ2-7 | TRBV4-2 | CASSQASGIYEQYF | TGTGCCAGCAGCCAAGCTAGCGGGATTTACGAGCAGTACTTC
. | . | TRBJ2-2 | TRBV6-5 | CASSPFRTVTQSVFF | TGTGCCAGCAGCCCATTTCGGACTGTTACTCAGTCGGTGTTTTTT
. | . | TRBJ2-3 | TRBV10-2 | CASSVRVGGEDTQYF | TGCGCCAGCAGTGTTCGGGTAGGGGGTGAAGATACGCAGTATTTT
TRBD1 | . | TRBJ1-1 | TRBV6-5 | CASSYAGGGLNTEAFF | TGTGCCAGCAGTTACGCAGGGGGCGGACTGAACACTGAAGCTTTCTTT
TRBD1 | . | TRBJ2-7 | TRBV30 | CAWRDRDYEQYF | TGTGCCTGGAGGGACAGGGATTACGAGCAGTACTTC
. | . | TRBJ1-5 | TRBV2 | CASSERTTGQPQHF | TGTGCCAGCAGTGAAAGGACAACCGGTCAGCCCCAGCATTTT